This TCR beta chain was sequenced for a study of cytomegalovirus exposure and HLA in healthy donors. CDR1 is ENHRY, CDR2 SYGVKD, per germline. The V segment lost 2 bases and the J segment 8 bases; nucleotides outside the gene matches: 9. CDR3 size: 16 residues. Regarding the study as a whole: The records held CMV serostatus as the only immune exposure information. Reportedly, cytomegalovirus status was diagnosed with high sensitivity and specificity. Analysis performed later found more than 15,000 TCR beta sequences associated with HLA alleles at 0.05 false discovery rate.

As regards this clone: Its cognate antigen is unknown.

The PCR ran on 60 Vbeta and 13 Jbeta primers. Assay: immunoSEQ multiplex PCR; the TCRdb copy retains only in-frame clones and omits some. The sample carries 150,000 to 200,000 clones, roughly 77% recorded once. The sequencing input was PBMCs. This chain links TRBV10-3 with TRBJ1-4, with 9 bases identical to TRBD1. The clonotype comes from a middle-aged woman in good health and CMV-seropositive. CDR3 in amino acids: CAISETTDRGREKLFF. The CDR3 DNA reads TGTGCCATCAGTGAGACGACCGACAGGGGGAGAGAAAAACTGTTTTTT.